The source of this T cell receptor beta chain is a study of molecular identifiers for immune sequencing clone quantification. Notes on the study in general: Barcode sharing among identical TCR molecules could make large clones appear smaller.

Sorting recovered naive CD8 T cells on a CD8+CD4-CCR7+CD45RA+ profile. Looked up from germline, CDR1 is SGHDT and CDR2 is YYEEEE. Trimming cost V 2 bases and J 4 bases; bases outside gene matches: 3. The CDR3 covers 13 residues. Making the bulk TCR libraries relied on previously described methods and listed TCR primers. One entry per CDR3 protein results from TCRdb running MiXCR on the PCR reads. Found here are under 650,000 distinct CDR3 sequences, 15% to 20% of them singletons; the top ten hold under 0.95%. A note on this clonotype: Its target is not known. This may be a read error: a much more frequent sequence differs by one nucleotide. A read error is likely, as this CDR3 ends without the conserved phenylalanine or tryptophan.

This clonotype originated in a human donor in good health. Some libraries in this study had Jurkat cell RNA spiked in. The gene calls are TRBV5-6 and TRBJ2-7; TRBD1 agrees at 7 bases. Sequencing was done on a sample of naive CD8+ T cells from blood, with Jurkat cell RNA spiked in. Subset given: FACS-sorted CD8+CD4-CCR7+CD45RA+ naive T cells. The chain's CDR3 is CASSLIQGYEQYC. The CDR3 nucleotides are TGTGCCAGCAGCTTAATACAGGGGTACGAGCAGTACTGC.